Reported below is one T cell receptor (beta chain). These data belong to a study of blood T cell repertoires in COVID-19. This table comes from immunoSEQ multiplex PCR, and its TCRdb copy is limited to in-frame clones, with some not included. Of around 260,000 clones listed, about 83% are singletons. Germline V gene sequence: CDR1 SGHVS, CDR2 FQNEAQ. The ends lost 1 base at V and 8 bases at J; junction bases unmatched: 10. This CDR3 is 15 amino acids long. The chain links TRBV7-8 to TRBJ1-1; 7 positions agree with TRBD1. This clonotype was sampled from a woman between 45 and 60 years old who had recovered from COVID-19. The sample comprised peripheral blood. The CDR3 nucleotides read TGTGCCAGCAGCTTAGGCAAGGGGGCGATTCTGGAAGCTTTCTTT. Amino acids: CASSLGKGAILEAFF.